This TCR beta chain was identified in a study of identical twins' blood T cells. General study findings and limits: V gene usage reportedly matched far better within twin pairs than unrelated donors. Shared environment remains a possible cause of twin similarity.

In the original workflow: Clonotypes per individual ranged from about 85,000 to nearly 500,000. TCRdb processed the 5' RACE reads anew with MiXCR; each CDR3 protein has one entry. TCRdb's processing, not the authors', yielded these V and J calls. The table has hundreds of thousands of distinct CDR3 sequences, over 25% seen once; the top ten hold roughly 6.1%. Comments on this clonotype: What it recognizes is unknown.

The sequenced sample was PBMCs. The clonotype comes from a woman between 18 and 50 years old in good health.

The CDR3 region has the DNA TGTGCCAGCAATGGCAGGGTGTATACCGGGGAGCTGTTTTTT. This gives the protein CASNGRVYTGELFF. This chain uses TRBV2 with TRBJ2-2, with a weak D call TRBD1 (5 bases). From germline, CDR1 is SNHLY and CDR2 FYNNEI. The CDR3 consists of 14 residues. Trimming left V 7 bases short and J 5 bases short, with 14 bases between.